The 9 T cell receptor beta chains listed next were all sequenced from one sample in a study of T cell responses to AZD1222 COVID-19 vaccine. Libraries were prepared by immunoSEQ multiplex PCR; TCRdb keeps only in-frame clonotypes and omits some of them. The table lists around 150,000 clones, 70% to 90% of them singletons. Sample: peripheral blood, taken on day 0 of AZD1222 vaccination. Receptors originate from an adult in good health.

This clone was counted a single time. The chain uses TRBV6-5 and TRBJ2-7; 7 bases are shared with TRBD1. The CDR3 loop spans 13 amino acids. Trimming removed 5 bases from V and 6 bases from J; junction bases left unmatched: 7. CDR1 is MNHEY, CDR2 SVGAGI, per germline. The CDR3 DNA is TGTGCCAGCAGTAGACAGGGTGATCGCGAGCAGTACTTC. Amino acid sequence: CASSRQGDREQYF.

The V gene is TRBV10-1, the J gene TRBJ2-1, with 12 bases lining up with TRBD2. The CDR3 covers 16 residues. Germline CDR1 WNHNN, CDR2 SYGVQD (reference sequence). Unmatched junction bases numbered 7, after V lost 0 bases and J lost 10 bases. In DNA, the CDR3 is TGCGCCAGCAGTGAGTCTCTAGGACTAGCGGGACGGGAGCAGTTCTTC. It encodes CASSESLGLAGREQFF.

The V call is TRBV15, the J call TRBJ2-7, with D tentatively TRBD1 (6 bases). Trimming stripped 4 bases from V and 5 bases from J, with 15 bases between. The CDR3 length is 14 residues. Germline V lookup: CDR1 LNHNV, CDR2 YYDKDF (reference sequence). The CDR3 reads CATSTRQGKNEQYF. CDR3 DNA sequence: TGTGCCACCAGCACCAGGCAGGGGAAGAACGAGCAGTACTTC. Drawing the rest from reference TRBV15 and TRBJ2-7, the complete variable domain is DAMVIQNPRYQVTQFGKPVTLSCSQTLNHNVMYWYQQKSSQAPKLLFHYYDKDFNNEADTPDNFQSRRPNTSFCFLDIRSPGLGDTAMYLCATSTRQGKNEQYFGPGTRLTVT.

The CDR3 DNA sequence: TGTGCCAGCAGTTTAACAGGGAACACCGGGGAGCTGTTTTTT. This gives the protein CASSLTGNTGELFF. The chain employs TRBV28 and TRBJ2-2, with a tentative D call TRBD1 (5 bases). The CDR3 loop spans 14 amino acids. Germline CDR1 reads MDHEN; CDR2 reads SYDVKM. Trimming cost V 2 bases and J 1 base, with 5 bases left between them.

The chain recombines TRBV7-8 with TRBJ2-3; the D gene is possibly TRBD2 (5 bases). The CDR3 spans 18 residues. Germline lookup yields CDR1 SGHVS and CDR2 FQNEAQ. V lost 5 bases and J lost 4, with 25 bases in between. The CDR3 reads CASSPLPLTRLASDTQYF. The CDR3 nucleotides read TGTGCCAGCAGCCCCCTCCCCCTTACTCGGCTAGCTTCAGATACGCAGTATTTT.

The V call is TRBV5-6, the J call TRBJ1-2; D gene ambiguous. This CDR3 spans 14 amino acids. V lost 4 bases and J lost 4, with 14 bases in between. Germline V lookup: CDR1 SGHDT, CDR2 YYEEEE. The CDR3 sequence: CASSAEQILYGYTF. CDR3 sequence (DNA): TGTGCCAGCAGCGCAGAACAAATACTCTATGGCTACACCTTC.

The V gene is TRBV24-1, the J gene TRBJ1-2; TRBD1 agrees at 8 bases. The CDR3 contains 12 residues. CDR1 and CDR2 from the germline V gene are KGHDR and SFDVKD. V shed 10 bases, J shed 3 bases, and the junction held 3 bases outside the gene matches. CDR3 nucleotide sequence: TGTGCCACATCACAGGGGGACTATGGCTACACCTTC. Protein: CATSQGDYGYTF.

The V call is TRBV6-5, the J call TRBJ1-6; D is perhaps TRBD1 (5 bases). Trimming took 4 bases from V and 7 from J, leaving 14 bases between them. Germline V lookup: CDR1 MNHEY, CDR2 SVGAGI. The CDR3 loop spans 15 amino acids. In DNA, the CDR3 is TGTGCCAGCAGTTGGGAGCGGGGGTGGAATTCACCCCTCCACTTT. This sequence encodes CASSWERGWNSPLHF.

The chain couples TRBV5-4 to TRBJ1-2, with D perhaps TRBD1 (6 bases). Germline V lookup: CDR1 SGHNT, CDR2 YYREEE (reference sequence). The CDR3 is made up of 16 amino acids. Trimming took 4 bases from V and 8 from J, leaving 24 bases between them. CDR3 DNA: TGTGCCAGCAGCGGGCCGCAGGGGACAACCATCCGGGGCTACACCTTC. Its translation is CASSGPQGTTIRGYTF.